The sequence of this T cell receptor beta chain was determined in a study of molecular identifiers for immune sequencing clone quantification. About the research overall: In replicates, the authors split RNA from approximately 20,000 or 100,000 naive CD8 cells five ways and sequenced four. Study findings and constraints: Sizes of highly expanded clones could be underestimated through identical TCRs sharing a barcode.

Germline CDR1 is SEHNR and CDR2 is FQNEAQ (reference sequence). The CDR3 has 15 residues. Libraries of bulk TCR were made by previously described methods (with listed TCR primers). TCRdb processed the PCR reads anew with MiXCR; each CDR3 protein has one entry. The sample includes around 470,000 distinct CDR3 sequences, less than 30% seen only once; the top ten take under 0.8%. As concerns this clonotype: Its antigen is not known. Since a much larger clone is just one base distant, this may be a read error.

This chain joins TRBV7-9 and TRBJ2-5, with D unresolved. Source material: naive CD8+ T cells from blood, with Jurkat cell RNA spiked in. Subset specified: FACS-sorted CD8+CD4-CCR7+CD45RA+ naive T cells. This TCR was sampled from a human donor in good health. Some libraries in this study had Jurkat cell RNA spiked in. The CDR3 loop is CASSLGDSSQETKYF. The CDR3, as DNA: TGTGCCAGCAGCTTAGGCGACTCTTCCCAAGAGACCAAGTACTTC.